This TCR beta chain was identified during a study of T-cell memory formation after mild COVID-19. TCRdb re-called the 5' RACE reads with MiXCR, one entry per CDR3 protein. The table records approximately 150,000 distinct CDR3 sequences, less than 20% of them present only once. CDR1 and CDR2 (germline): LGHNA, YNFKEQ. After removal of 1 base from V and 1 base from J, the junction contained 10 bases not matched to a gene. The CDR3 runs 17 residues. This TCR was recovered from an adult woman who had mild COVID-19 (a few samples of this study predate the infection). Cell type and time point are not known. Sequencing was carried out using PBMCs or a T cell subset sorted from them (not recorded which). The rearrangement links TRBV4-2 to TRBJ2-7; 7 bases line up with TRBD2. CDR3 sequence reads: CASSQGVTGLGSYEQYF. The CDR3 region has the DNA TGTGCCAGCAGCCAAGGAGTTACTGGACTAGGATCCTACGAGCAGTACTTC.